The 13 T cell receptor beta chains listed next were all sequenced from one sample in a study of T cell repertoires in cytomegalovirus infection. TCRdb re-called the reads through MiXCR, storing one row per CDR3 protein. Among fewer than 550,000 distinct CDR3 sequences listed, about 15% were seen once. The sequencing sample was made of CD8+ T cells from PBMCs. Receptors were obtained from a human donor in good health (CMV status not recorded). Some clones in this sample may be carry-over from other donors' samples.

This clonotype was counted many times. V and J are TRBV6-1 and TRBJ1-5, with D possibly matching TRBD1 (5 bases). Germline-derived CDR1 and CDR2 are MNHNS and SASEGT. V lost 5 bases to trimming and J lost 6 bases, with 14 bases between them. The CDR3 consists of 14 residues. CDR3 protein: CASSLGGVAQPQHF. The DNA of the CDR3 is TGTGCCAGCAGTCTCGGGGGGGTGGCTCAGCCCCAGCATTTT.

This clonotype was seen ten or more times. The chain is built from TRBV6-2 or TRBV6-3 and TRBJ2-2; a weak D match, TRBD1 (6 bases). Germline lookup yields CDR1 MNHEY and CDR2 SVGEGT. CDR3 length: 15 amino acids. V lost 0 bases and J 4 bases, leaving 9 bases between the germline ends. The CDR3 DNA reads TGTGCCAGCAGTTACTCGAGGACAGTCACCGGGGAGCTGTTTTTT. Amino acids: CASSYSRTVTGELFF.

The sample holds many counts of this clonotype. The chain combines TRBV6-2 or TRBV6-3 with TRBJ2-1; 9 nucleotides align to TRBD2. The CDR3 runs 16 residues. Germline-derived CDR1 and CDR2 are MNHEY and SVGEGT. J gave up 1 base and V 2 bases, and 3 bases lay outside the gene matches. In nucleotides, the CDR3 is TGTGCCAGCAGTTACACAGCGGGAGGTTCCTACAATGAGCAGTTCTTC. This encodes CASSYTAGGSYNEQFF.

There are many counts of this clonotype. The chain joins TRBV7-9 to TRBJ2-7; TRBD1 is a possible D gene (6 bases). V lost 4 bases and J lost 2, with 15 bases in between. The CDR3 has 15 amino acids. Germline CDR1 SEHNR, CDR2 FQNEAQ (reference sequence). The CDR3, as DNA: TGTGCCAGCAGCTACTCAGGGGCCGTCCCCTACGAGCAGTACTTC. This translates into CASSYSGAVPYEQYF.

About this clonotype itself: One junction end disagrees with the germline gene, perhaps due to a read error. The chain has TRBV20-1 and TRBJ2-5; D possibly corresponds to TRBD1 (5 bases). CDR1 DFQATT and CDR2 SNEGSKA come from the germline V gene (reference sequence). This CDR3 contains 15 residues. DNA for the CDR3: TGCAGTGCTTTGGGAACAGGATTAAGAGGAGAGACTCAGTACTTC. It is translated as CSALGTGLRGETQYF.

This clonotype was observed at least ten times. V and J are TRBV7-8 and TRBJ2-3, with a weak D call TRBD2 (6 bases). There are 14 residues in the CDR3. Trimming pared 5 bases from V and 6 bases from J, leaving 15 bases between. In germline, CDR1 is SGHVS, CDR2 FQNEAQ. The CDR3 nucleotides read TGTGCCAGCAGCCACGGAGGGTCTGGGGATACGCAGTATTTT. It encodes CASSHGGSGDTQYF.

This clonotype was picked up many times. The chain has TRBV12-3 or TRBV12-4 and TRBJ2-1, with 9 nucleotides matching TRBD2. V was pared by 2 bases and J by 6 bases, with 5 bases of the junction left unmatched. This CDR3 has 15 amino acids. Here the CDR3 reads CASSLRAGGLNEQFF. The CDR3 DNA reads as TGTGCCAGCAGTTTACGAGCGGGGGGTCTCAATGAGCAGTTCTTC.

This clonotype occurred many times. The CDR3 bases are TGTGCCAGCAGTTACTCGGGACAGGGGTCTGACATTCAGTACTTC. It codes for CASSYSGQGSDIQYF. The chain combines TRBV6-5 with TRBJ2-4, with 10 bases aligning to TRBD1. V lost 0 bases, J lost 8 bases, and 4 bases stayed unmatched. Per germline, CDR1 MNHEY and CDR2 SVGAGI. The CDR3 is 15 amino acids.

The V and J genes are TRBV15 and TRBJ2-1, with 7 bases fitting TRBD2. With 0 bases clipped from V and 7 bases from J, the junction kept 3 bases outside the gene matches. This CDR3 spans 14 amino acids. CDR1 LNHNV and CDR2 YYDKDF come from the germline V gene (reference sequence). CDR3: CATSRDRGGNEQFF. The CDR3 nucleotides are TGTGCCACCAGCAGAGATCGGGGAGGGAATGAGCAGTTCTTC.

This clonotype was detected only a few times. The chain recombines TRBV6-5 with TRBJ1-1, with TRBD1 as a possible D gene (6 bases). Germline assignment: CDR1 MNHEY and CDR2 SVGAGI. This CDR3 region has 14 residues. V was clipped by 2 bases and J by 6 bases, with 13 bases between them. The CDR3 protein is CASSYIQGSPEAFF. The CDR3 region has the DNA TGTGCCAGCAGTTACATTCAGGGGAGCCCTGAAGCTTTCTTT.

There are many counts of this clonotype. The chain combines TRBV7-3 with TRBJ1-6, with unresolved D. Germline loops: CDR1 SGHTA, CDR2 FQGTGA. V shed 0 bases and J shed 8 bases, with 5 bases lying between them. The CDR3 covers 13 residues. DNA for the CDR3: TGTGCCAGCAGCTTAACGTCTGATTCACCCCTCCACTTT. It specifies CASSLTSDSPLHF.

This clonotype appeared a few times. This chain connects TRBV20-1 to TRBJ2-7; 8 bases are shared with TRBD1. The junction had 11 bases not matched to a gene; V was cut back by 3 bases and J by 4 bases. Germline V CDR1 and CDR2: DFQATT, SNEGSKA (reference sequence). The CDR3 extends over 15 amino acids. The CDR3 reads CSASKTGGLAYEQYF. CDR3 in DNA: TGCAGTGCTAGTAAAACAGGGGGTTTGGCGTACGAGCAGTACTTC.

The chain links TRBV15 to TRBJ2-2; TRBD2 is a possible D gene (6 bases). The V end lost 6 bases, the J end lost 1 base, and 12 bases lay between the germline ends. The V gene's germline CDR1 is LNHNV and CDR2 YYDKDF (reference sequence). The CDR3 has 15 amino acids. The DNA of the CDR3 is TGTGCCACCAGGGGCGGGACCTTGAACACCGGGGAGCTGTTTTTT. Protein: CATRGGTLNTGELFF.